The rows below give T cell receptor beta chains drawn from one sample of a study of T cells in Graves' hyperthyroidism and ophthalmopathy. TCRdb used MiXCR to reprocess the multiplex PCR reads, holding one entry per CDR3 protein. The sample lists about 380,000 distinct CDR3 sequences; 18% were seen once. Sequences were obtained from blood. Receptors were obtained from a young man with Graves' ophthalmopathy. Each CDR3 is given with its conserved first and last residue. D genes are given only for firm matches. Clone size, where shown, is once, few, many, or a class for clones that have expanded.

CDR3,DNA,J,D,size,V
CASKSPPDGNTIYF,TGTGCCAGCAAATCTCCCCCGGACGGAAACACCATATATTTT,TRBJ1-3,NA,NA,TRBV13
CASSQDPGRGGNQPQHF,TGTGCCAGCAGCCAAGATCCTGGCAGGGGTGGGAATCAGCCCCAGCATTTT,TRBJ1-5,NA,few,TRBV3-1
CASSVEQGATEQYF,TGTGCCAGCAGCGTAGAACAGGGGGCGACCGAGCAGTACTTC,TRBJ2-7,TRBD1,many,TRBV9
CASSPQGVSGEQYF,TGTGCCAGCAGCCCACAGGGTGTGTCTGGCGAGCAGTACTTC,TRBJ2-7,NA,NA,TRBV9
CASSGLRGGSTDTQYF,TGTGCCAGCAGCGGGCTGCGGGGGGGTAGCACAGATACGCAGTATTTT,TRBJ2-3,TRBD2,NA,TRBV9
CASSMTSGAYEQYF,TGTGCCAGCAGTATGACTAGCGGGGCTTACGAGCAGTACTTC,TRBJ2-7,TRBD2,many,TRBV12-3/TRBV12-4
CASSQRTESYEQYF,TGTGCCAGCAGCCAGCGGACAGAGTCCTACGAGCAGTACTTC,TRBJ2-7,NA,few,TRBV5-6
CASSLDWEENSPLHF,TGTGCCAGCAGCTTAGACTGGGAAGAAAATTCACCCCTCCACTTT,TRBJ1-6,NA,NA,TRBV7-9
CASSKQGWGQPQHF,TGTGCCAGTAGTAAACAGGGTTGGGGGCAGCCCCAGCATTTT,TRBJ1-5,NA,many,TRBV19
CSVVSSGPYGYTF,TGCAGCGTTGTGTCTTCAGGTCCTTATGGCTACACCTTC,TRBJ1-2,NA,NA,TRBV29-1
CASRPTTGANTDTQYF,TGTGCCAGCAGACCGACGACAGGGGCCAACACAGATACGCAGTATTTT,TRBJ2-3,TRBD1,few,TRBV6-1
CATSDPSTAGYTF,TGTGCCACCAGTGACCCCTCCACTGCGGGCTACACCTTC,TRBJ1-2,NA,many,TRBV24-1
CATYSCLRDLIFHPGNTIYF,TGTGCCACCTACTCTTGTCTGCGGGACCTTATTTTTCACCCCGGGAACACCATATATTTT,TRBJ1-3,NA,many,TRBV24-1
CASLLLAGGRNEQFF,TGTGCCAGCCTATTACTAGCGGGAGGGCGAAATGAGCAGTTCTTC,TRBJ2-1,TRBD2,NA,TRBV3-1
CASSAYEQYF,TGTGCCAGCAGTGCTTACGAGCAGTACTTC,TRBJ2-7,NA,many,TRBV2
CASSPGQGTSSEPEAFF,TGTGCCAGCAGCCCTGGACAGGGGACTAGCTCCGAGCCTGAAGCTTTCTTT,TRBJ1-1,TRBD1,many,TRBV27